The 18 T cell receptor beta chains reported below all come from one sample, sequenced in a study of regulatory dendritic cells for organ transplantation. Profiling relied on immunoSEQ multiplex PCR, and the TCRdb table lists in-frame clones only, not all of them. The data show some 35,000 clones, over 80% seen once. Sequencing input: naive CD8+ T cells from blood. The subset: CD45RA+ naive T cells. The source of these receptors is a human donor in good health.

The rearrangement links TRBV4-3 to TRBJ2-5, with D possibly being TRBD2 (6 bases). With 1 base removed from V and 4 bases from J, the gap between germline ends came to 19 bases. The V gene's germline CDR1 is LGHNA and CDR2 YSLEER. The CDR3 loop spans 17 amino acids. The CDR3 DNA follows: TGCGCCAGCAGCCAAGGGGCGGGACCGGGAGCCGGAGAGACCCAGTACTTC. Its protein product is CASSQGAGPGAGETQYF.

This clone came up once. V and J are TRBV9 and TRBJ1-2; TRBD1 is a possible D gene (6 bases). V lost 5 bases and J lost 6, with 11 bases in between. This CDR3 is built from 12 residues. Germline lookup yields CDR1 SGDLS and CDR2 YYNGEE. The CDR3 coding sequence is TGTGCCAGCAGGAGGGGGGTGGATGGCTACACCTTC. This translates into CASRRGVDGYTF.

The V gene is TRBV11-2, the J gene TRBJ2-7; D may match TRBD1 or TRBD2 (5 bases each). CDR1 is SGHAT, CDR2 FQNNGV, per germline. V was pared by 0 bases and J by 0 bases, with 12 bases between. The length of the CDR3 is 16 residues. CDR3 sequence: CASSLEGRGLSYEQYF. In DNA form, the CDR3 reads TGTGCCAGCAGCTTAGAGGGACGCGGACTCTCCTACGAGCAGTACTTC.

The chain employs TRBV7-6 and TRBJ1-4, with 7 positions matching TRBD1. From germline, CDR1 is SGHVS and CDR2 FNYEAQ. The CDR3 runs to 17 residues. Trimming took 1 base from V and 5 from J; bases not matched to a gene: 10. Written as DNA, the CDR3 is TGTGCCAGCAGCTTAGTCATTGAGGCCAGGGGGAATGAAAAACTGTTTTTT. Its protein product is CASSLVIEARGNEKLFF.

The chain combines TRBV18 with TRBJ2-7; 8 nucleotides agree with TRBD1. The CDR3 runs 14 residues. Trimming took 3 bases from V and 2 from J; bases not matched to a gene: 3. Germline assignment: CDR1 KGHSH and CDR2 LQKENI. The CDR3 DNA reads as TGTGCCAGCTCACCCCCACAGGGGGCCTACGAGCAGTACTTC. The encoded protein is CASSPPQGAYEQYF.

The chain employs TRBV9 and TRBJ2-2, with 12 bases identical to TRBD2. From germline, CDR1 is SGDLS and CDR2 YYNGEE. This CDR3 has 16 residues. J lost 5 bases, V lost 4 bases, and 6 bases had no gene match. The CDR3 DNA follows: TGTGCCAGCAGCCCTAGCGGGGGGGCGGTTACCGGGGAGCTGTTTTTT. It yields the protein CASSPSGGAVTGELFF.

The V gene is TRBV6-5, the J gene TRBJ1-5; no clear D. V lost 0 bases, J lost 8 bases, and 8 bases lay in between. The germline CDR1 and CDR2 sequences are MNHEY and SVGAGI. This CDR3 contains 13 residues. As DNA, the CDR3 is TGTGCCAGCAGTTACTCGATATCGAAGCCCCAGCATTTT. Translation gives CASSYSISKPQHF.

The chain's CDR3 is CAWGRDTGQPQHF. The CDR3 coding sequence is TGTGCCTGGGGCCGGGACACTGGTCAGCCCCAGCATTTT. J is TRBJ1-5 and V is TRBV30, with D perhaps TRBD1 (6 bases). The V gene lost 5 bases and the J gene lost 6 bases, with 14 bases spanning the gap. This CDR3 region has 13 residues. Germline V gene data show CDR1 as GTSNPN and CDR2 as SVGIG (reference sequence).

The gene calls are TRBV5-4 and TRBJ1-2, with D possibly TRBD1 on 5 matching bases. Germline CDR1 SGHNT, CDR2 YYREEE (reference sequence). The V end was cut by 0 bases, the J end by 3 bases, with 9 bases between. The CDR3 spans 14 residues. CDR3 nucleotides: TGTGCCAGCAGCTTGGGGGGCCCGGACTATGGCTACACCTTC. This translates into CASSLGGPDYGYTF.

V and J are TRBV7-2 and TRBJ2-5; TRBD2 matches at 7 bases. The ends lost 2 bases at V and 3 bases at J; junction bases unmatched: 6. Germline V gene sequence: CDR1 SGHTA, CDR2 FQGNSA. The CDR3 covers 15 residues. In DNA form, the CDR3 reads TGTGCCAGCAGCTTATATCTGGGAGGGAAAGAGACCCAGTACTTC. Protein product: CASSLYLGGKETQYF.

The gene calls are TRBV4-2 and TRBJ1-1, with D unclear. CDR3 length: 14 amino acids. The germline CDR1 and CDR2 sequences are LGHNA and YNFKEQ. Trimming pared 2 bases from V and 1 base from J, leaving 8 bases between. CDR3 sequence: CASSQSLENTEAFF. CDR3 nucleotides: TGTGCCAGCAGCCAAAGTTTAGAGAACACTGAAGCTTTCTTT.

V is TRBV9 and J is TRBJ2-2; D is uncertain. Germline lookup yields CDR1 SGDLS and CDR2 YYNGEE. V lost 1 base and J 2 bases, leaving 12 bases between the germline ends. The CDR3 runs to 16 residues. CDR3 loop: CASSVRASLNTGELFF. For the CDR3, the DNA is TGTGCCAGCAGCGTACGGGCTTCCTTAAACACCGGGGAGCTGTTTTTT.

The chain uses TRBV9 and TRBJ2-1, with no clear D. Trimming cost V 4 bases and J 7 bases, with 9 bases left between them. The CDR3 length is 12 residues. Germline V lookup: CDR1 SGDLS, CDR2 YYNGEE. CDR3 nucleotide sequence: TGTGCCAGCAGCCCCCGAAGGAATGAGCAGTTCTTC. The encoded protein is CASSPRRNEQFF.

This rearrangement joins TRBV5-5 to TRBJ2-7; 12 positions match TRBD2. J gave up 6 bases and V 7 bases, and 5 bases lay outside the gene matches. The CDR3 sequence is 13 residues long. Germline lookup yields CDR1 SGHKS and CDR2 YYEKEE (reference sequence). CDR3 sequence reads: CASRLAGVREQYF. The CDR3 DNA reads TGTGCCAGCCGACTAGCGGGAGTTCGCGAGCAGTACTTC.

This clone was counted a few times. Other DNA sequences in this specimen translate into the identical CDR3. The chain couples TRBV20-1 to TRBJ1-1; possible D gene TRBD1, 5 bases. This CDR3 is built from 11 residues. Germline CDR1 reads DFQATT; CDR2 reads SNEGSKA (reference sequence). V was pared by 6 bases and J by 3 bases, with 8 bases between. The chain's CDR3 is CSARDYTEAFF. In DNA, the CDR3 is TGCAGTGCCAGGGATTACACTGAAGCTTTCTTT.

The genes are TRBV4-1 and TRBJ1-1; D is possibly TRBD1 (6 bases). The germline V and J ends were trimmed by 0 bases and 13 bases, with 18 bases remaining between them. The CDR3 consists of 14 residues. Germline assignment: CDR1 MGHRA and CDR2 YSYEKL. The CDR3 coding sequence is TGCGCCAGCAGCCAAGATCGGGGGGCACTCCGAAGTTTCTTT. Translating it yields CASSQDRGALRSFF.

The V and J genes are TRBV27 and TRBJ2-7, with 11 bases fitting TRBD2. The V gene's germline CDR1 is MNHEY and CDR2 SMNVEV (reference sequence). V shed 5 bases, J shed 7 bases, and the junction held 13 bases outside the gene matches. This CDR3 contains 16 residues. CDR3: CASSPRLTSGDVEQYF. The CDR3 coding sequence is TGTGCCAGCAGTCCCCGATTGACTAGCGGGGACGTTGAGCAGTACTTC.

This chain connects TRBV6-5 to TRBJ1-2, with TRBD1 identical over 9 bases. CDR1 and CDR2 from the germline V gene are MNHEY and SVGAGI. CDR3 size: 15 residues. J lost 6 bases, V lost 0 bases, and 5 bases had no gene match. This CDR3 is CASSYSPGTGNGYTF. DNA of the CDR3: TGTGCCAGCAGTTACTCACCCGGGACAGGGAATGGCTACACCTTC.